The 15 T cell receptor beta chains given below trace back to one sample, sequenced in a study of cytomegalovirus exposure and HLA in healthy donors. Amplification used 60 Vbeta primers and 13 Jbeta primers. Using immunoSEQ multiplex PCR, the repertoire was profiled, and TCRdb retains in-frame clones only, with some absent. The sample shows about 160,000 clones, 75% to 85% of them seen only once. The sequenced sample consisted of PBMCs. The receptors were sampled from a man aged 25-40 years in good health and CMV-seronegative.

This clone was seen only a few times. One end of the junction is discordant with germline, which a read error may explain. The chain couples TRBV7-9 to TRBJ1-4; maybe TRBD1 (6 bases). Germline CDR1 and CDR2: SEHNR and FQNEAQ (reference sequence). CDR3 length: 16 amino acids. The DNA of the CDR3 is TGTTCCAGCAGCTCGATAGGGGTTGACAGGAGGAGGAAACTGTTTTTT. Amino acid sequence: CSSSSIGVDRRRKLFF.

On this clone itself: Other DNA sequences within the sample encode an identical CDR3. The chain uses TRBV5-6 and TRBJ1-2, with D possibly matching TRBD1 (6 bases). There are 14 residues in the CDR3. Trimming shortened V by 4 bases and J by 4 bases, and 14 bases separated the two germline ends. Germline values: CDR1 SGHDT, CDR2 YYEEEE. The CDR3 region is CASSPPDSSYGYTF. The CDR3 coding sequence is TGTGCCAGCAGCCCACCGGACAGTAGCTATGGCTACACCTTC.

The CDR3 coding sequence is TGTGCCAGCTCACCCGGGACAGGCTTCCAAGAGACCCAGTACTTC. Protein sequence: CASSPGTGFQETQYF. V gene TRBV18 combines with J gene TRBJ2-5, with TRBD1 matching over 8 bases. The CDR3 contains 15 residues. Germline values: CDR1 KGHSH, CDR2 LQKENI. J was trimmed by 1 base and V by 3 bases; bases with no gene match: 4. Complete variable domain (other parts from reference TRBV18 and TRBJ2-5): NAGVMQNPRHLVRRRGQEARLRCSPMKGHSHVYWYRQLPEEGLKFMVYLQKENIIDESGMPKERFSAEFPKEGPSILRIQQVVRGDSAAYFCASSPGTGFQETQYFGPGTRLLVL.

This rearrangement joins TRBV7-8 to TRBJ1-5; D is uncertain. The V end lost 5 bases, the J end lost 3 bases, and 8 bases lay between the germline ends. Per germline, CDR1 SGHVS and CDR2 FQNEAQ. This CDR3 comprises 13 residues. The chain's CDR3 is CASSPVLNQPQHF. The CDR3 DNA reads TGTGCCAGCAGCCCGGTCCTCAATCAGCCCCAGCATTTT.

This chain links TRBV18 with TRBJ2-3, with 11 bases identical to TRBD2. Per germline, CDR1 KGHSH and CDR2 LQKENI. J gave up 2 bases and V 6 bases, and 4 bases lay outside the gene matches. The CDR3 is 15 amino acids. The CDR3 loop reads CASSKTSGTTDTQYF. Here the CDR3 DNA reads TGTGCCAGCTCCAAGACTAGCGGGACCACAGATACGCAGTATTTT.

The V call is TRBV5-4, the J call TRBJ1-2; the D gene is possibly TRBD1 (6 bases). Germline V gene data show CDR1 as SGHNT and CDR2 as YYREEE (reference sequence). V was pared by 0 bases and J by 8 bases, with 17 bases between. The CDR3 runs to 15 residues. The CDR3, as DNA: TGTGCCAGCAGCTTGGGAGGGGCAGGGGTGGGCGGCTACACCTTC. It translates to CASSLGGAGVGGYTF.

V usage is TRBV2 and J usage is TRBJ1-1, with 10 positions matching TRBD1. Trimming removed 10 bases from V and 2 bases from J; junction bases left unmatched: 22. Germline loops: CDR1 SNHLY, CDR2 FYNNEI. The CDR3 has 19 residues. The CDR3 region has the DNA TGTGCCACCCAAAAGATCGGGACAGGGGCCCTCATTACCAACACTGAAGCTTTCTTT. Its translation: CATQKIGTGALITNTEAFF.

This rearrangement joins TRBV10-2 to TRBJ1-5; D may be TRBD1 (5 bases). Germline lookup yields CDR1 WSHSY and CDR2 SAAADI. V lost 6 bases and J 4 bases, leaving 16 bases between the germline ends. The CDR3 has 15 residues. CDR3 sequence: CASRDPRGVNQPQHF. CDR3 sequence (DNA): TGCGCCAGCAGGGACCCCCGGGGGGTAAATCAGCCCCAGCATTTT.

V gene TRBV7-2 combines with J gene TRBJ2-5, with D possibly being TRBD1 (7 bases). Per the germline V gene, CDR1 is SGHTA and CDR2 is FQGNSA. This CDR3 contains 15 residues. With 5 bases removed from V and 5 bases from J, the gap between germline ends came to 18 bases. CDR3 loop: CASSTRSPGGETQYF. The CDR3 nucleotides are TGTGCCAGCAGCACGCGGTCCCCAGGGGGGGAGACCCAGTACTTC.

The chain employs TRBV7-2 and TRBJ2-4, with unresolved D. This CDR3 region has 16 residues. Trimming left V 5 bases short and J 0 bases short, with 14 bases between. From germline, CDR1 is SGHTA and CDR2 FQGNSA. This CDR3 reads CASSPIFVLAKNIQYF. CDR3 sequence (DNA): TGTGCCAGCAGCCCCATTTTCGTACTAGCCAAAAACATTCAGTACTTC.

The gene calls are TRBV7-9 and TRBJ1-5, with D possibly TRBD1 on 6 matching bases. CDR3 length equals 14 residues. Looked up from germline, CDR1 is SEHNR and CDR2 is FQNEAQ (reference sequence). Trimming left V 5 bases short and J 7 bases short, with 15 bases between. The CDR3 DNA follows: TGTGCCAGCAGCCCGCGTGGGGGCGGGCAGCCCCAGCATTTT. It yields the protein CASSPRGGGQPQHF.

The rearrangement uses TRBV7-9 and TRBJ1-1; no firm D call. The CDR3 has 13 amino acids. With 5 bases removed from V and 10 bases from J, the gap between germline ends came to 17 bases. CDR1 SEHNR and CDR2 FQNEAQ come from the germline V gene (reference sequence). CDR3 DNA: TGTGCCAGCAGCCATTTCGCCTATCTCGGAGCTTTCTTT. Translation gives CASSHFAYLGAFF.

This chain connects TRBV6-1 to TRBJ1-1; no firm D call. The germline V gene encodes CDR1 MNHNS and CDR2 SASEGT. The CDR3 consists of 12 residues. Trimming removed 6 bases from V and 6 bases from J, with 11 bases in between. The DNA for the CDR3 is TGTGCCAGCAGACTAAAGGTCTCTGAAGCTTTCTTT. Protein product: CASRLKVSEAFF.

This rearrangement joins TRBV19 to TRBJ2-1; D perhaps matches TRBD1 (5 bases). The CDR3 totals 16 residues. Germline V gene lookup returns CDR1 LNHDA and CDR2 SQIVND (reference sequence). V lost 4 bases and J 1 base, leaving 14 bases between the germline ends. The CDR3 region has the DNA TGTGCCAGTAGTACCCCGTCCAGACAGTCCTACAATGAGCAGTTCTTC. It yields the protein CASSTPSRQSYNEQFF.

V and J are TRBV27 and TRBJ2-1, with 8 positions matching TRBD2. Germline CDR1 MNHEY, CDR2 SMNVEV (reference sequence). V trimming: 7 bases; J trimming: 3 bases; junction bases outside the gene matches: 5. The CDR3 consists of 14 residues. CDR3 residues: CASTLAGYYNEQFF. CDR3 nucleotides: TGTGCCAGCACCCTAGCGGGCTACTACAATGAGCAGTTCTTC.